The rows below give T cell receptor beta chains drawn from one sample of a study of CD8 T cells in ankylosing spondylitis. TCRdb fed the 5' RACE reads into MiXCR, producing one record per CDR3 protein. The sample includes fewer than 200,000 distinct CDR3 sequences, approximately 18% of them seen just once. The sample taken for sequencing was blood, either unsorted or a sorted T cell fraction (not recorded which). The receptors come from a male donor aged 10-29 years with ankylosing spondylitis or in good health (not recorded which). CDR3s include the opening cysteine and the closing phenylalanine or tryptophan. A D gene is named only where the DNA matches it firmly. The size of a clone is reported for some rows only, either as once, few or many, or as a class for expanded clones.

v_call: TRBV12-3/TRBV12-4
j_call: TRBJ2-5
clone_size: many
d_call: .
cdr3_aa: CASSRDGSSQETQYF
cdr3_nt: TGTGCCAGCAGTCGGGACGGAAGCTCCCAAGAGACCCAGTACTTC

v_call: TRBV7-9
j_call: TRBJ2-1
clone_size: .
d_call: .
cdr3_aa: CASSLYPDRDSTLYNEQFF
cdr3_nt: TGTGCCAGCAGCTTATATCCGGACAGAGACTCTACCCTTTACAATGAGCAGTTCTTC

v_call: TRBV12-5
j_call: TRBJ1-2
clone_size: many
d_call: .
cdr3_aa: CASGRVGYTF
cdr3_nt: TGTGCTAGTGGCCGGGTTGGCTACACCTTC

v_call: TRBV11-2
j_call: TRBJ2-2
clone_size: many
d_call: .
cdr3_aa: CASSSLSTGWNTGELFF
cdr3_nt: TGTGCCAGCAGCTCCCTTTCGACAGGATGGAACACCGGGGAGCTGTTTTTT

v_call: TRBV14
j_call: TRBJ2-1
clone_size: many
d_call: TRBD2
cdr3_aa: CASRPLAGGPKDEQFF
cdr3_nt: TGTGCCAGCAGACCTCTTGCGGGAGGGCCGAAGGATGAGCAGTTCTTC

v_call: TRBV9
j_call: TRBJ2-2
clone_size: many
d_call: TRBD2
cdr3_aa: CASSVGTSPGELFF
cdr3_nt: TGTGCCAGCAGCGTCGGGACTAGTCCCGGGGAGCTGTTTTTT

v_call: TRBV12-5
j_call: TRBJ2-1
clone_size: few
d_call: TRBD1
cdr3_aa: CASGGQGKDSYNEQFF
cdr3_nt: TGTGCTAGTGGTGGACAGGGGAAGGACTCCTACAATGAGCAGTTCTTC

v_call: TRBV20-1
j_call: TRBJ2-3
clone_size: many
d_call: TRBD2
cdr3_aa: CSARDLAEYSTDTQYF
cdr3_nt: TGCAGTGCTAGAGACCTAGCGGAATATTCCACAGATACGCAGTATTTT

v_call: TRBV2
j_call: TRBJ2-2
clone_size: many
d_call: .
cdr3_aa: CASSVLAFADTGELFF
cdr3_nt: TGTGCCAGCAGCGTTCTAGCCTTCGCCGACACCGGGGAGCTGTTTTTT

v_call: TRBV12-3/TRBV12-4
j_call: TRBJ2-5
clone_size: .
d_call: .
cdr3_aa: CASLRGGISQETQYF
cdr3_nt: TGTGCCAGCCTCAGGGGGGGAATCAGTCAAGAGACCCAGTACTTC

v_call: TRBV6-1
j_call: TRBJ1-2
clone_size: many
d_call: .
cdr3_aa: CASSPGTMYGYTF
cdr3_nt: TGTGCCAGCAGTCCCGGGACTATGTATGGCTACACCTTC

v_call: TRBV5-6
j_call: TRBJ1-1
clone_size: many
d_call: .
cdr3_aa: CASSLVGGVNTEAFF
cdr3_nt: TGTGCCAGCAGCTTGGTAGGTGGAGTGAACACTGAAGCTTTCTTT

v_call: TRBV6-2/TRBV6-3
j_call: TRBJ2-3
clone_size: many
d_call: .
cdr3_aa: CASSPITDTQYF
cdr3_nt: TGTGCCAGCAGTCCTATAACAGATACGCAGTATTTT

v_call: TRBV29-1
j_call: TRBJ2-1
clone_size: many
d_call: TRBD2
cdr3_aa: CSVVVPSGSSYNEQFF
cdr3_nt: TGCAGCGTTGTTGTCCCCAGCGGGAGCTCCTACAATGAGCAGTTCTTC

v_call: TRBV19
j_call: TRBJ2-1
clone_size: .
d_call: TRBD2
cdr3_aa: CASTPSGLADYNEQFF
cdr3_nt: TGTGCCAGTACCCCCTCAGGGCTAGCGGATTACAATGAGCAGTTCTTC

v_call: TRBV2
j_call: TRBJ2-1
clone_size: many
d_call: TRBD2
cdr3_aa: CASSARVAGGNEQFF
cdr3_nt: TGTGCCAGCAGTGCTAGAGTAGCGGGGGGAAATGAGCAGTTCTTC

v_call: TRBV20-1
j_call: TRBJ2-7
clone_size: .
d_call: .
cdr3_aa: CSARVSGVEQYF
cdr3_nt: TGCAGTGCTAGAGTGTCCGGGGTCGAGCAGTACTTC

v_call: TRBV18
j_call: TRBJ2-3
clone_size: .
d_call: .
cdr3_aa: CASSPPAGDTQYF
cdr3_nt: TGTGCCAGCTCACCACCGGCTGGAGATACGCAGTATTTT

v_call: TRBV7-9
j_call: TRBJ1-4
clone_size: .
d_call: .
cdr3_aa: CASMLGTHEKLFF
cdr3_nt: TGTGCCAGCATGCTAGGGACGCATGAAAAACTGTTTTTT

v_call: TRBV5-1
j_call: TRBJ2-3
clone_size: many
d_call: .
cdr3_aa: CASTGAGSRTDTQYF
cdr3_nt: TGCGCCAGCACCGGGGCCGGGAGTAGAACAGATACGCAGTATTTT

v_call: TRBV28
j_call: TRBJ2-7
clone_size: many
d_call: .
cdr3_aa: CASGPDRPLHEQYF
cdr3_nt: TGTGCCAGCGGCCCCGACAGGCCCCTCCACGAGCAGTACTTC

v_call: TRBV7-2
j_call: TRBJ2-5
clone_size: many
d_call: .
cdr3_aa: CASSLLGVQETQYF
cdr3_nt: TGTGCCAGCAGCTTATTAGGGGTCCAAGAGACCCAGTACTTC

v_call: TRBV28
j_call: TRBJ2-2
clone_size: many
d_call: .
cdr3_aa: CASSLRSGPLTGELFF
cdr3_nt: TGTGCCAGCAGTTTAAGGTCGGGACCTCTCACCGGGGAGCTGTTTTTT

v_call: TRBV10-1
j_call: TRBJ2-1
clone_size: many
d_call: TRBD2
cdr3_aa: CASSDQRELNEQFF
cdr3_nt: TGCGCCAGCAGTGACCAGCGGGAGTTGAATGAGCAGTTCTTC

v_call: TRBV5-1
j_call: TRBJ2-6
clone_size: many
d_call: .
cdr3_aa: CASSLGRGPLRANVLTF
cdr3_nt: TGCGCCAGCAGCTTGGGGAGGGGACCCCTGAGGGCCAACGTCCTGACTTTC

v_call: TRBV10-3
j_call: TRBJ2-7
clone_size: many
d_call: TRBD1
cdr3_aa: CAISDTFGQAIYEQYF
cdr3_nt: TGTGCCATCAGTGATACCTTCGGACAGGCCATCTACGAGCAGTACTTC

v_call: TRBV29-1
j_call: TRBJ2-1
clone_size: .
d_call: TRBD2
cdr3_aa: CSVARGLAGREGNEQFF
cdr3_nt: TGCAGCGTTGCTAGGGGCCTAGCGGGAAGGGAAGGCAATGAGCAGTTCTTC

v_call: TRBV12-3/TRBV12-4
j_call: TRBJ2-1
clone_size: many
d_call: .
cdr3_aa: CASGPERYNEQFF
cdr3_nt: TGTGCCAGCGGACCGGAGCGATACAATGAGCAGTTCTTC

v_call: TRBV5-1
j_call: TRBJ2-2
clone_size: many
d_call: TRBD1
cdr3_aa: CASSSTLNRGPTGELFF
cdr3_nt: TGCGCCAGCAGCTCTACCTTGAACAGGGGGCCCACCGGGGAGCTGTTTTTT

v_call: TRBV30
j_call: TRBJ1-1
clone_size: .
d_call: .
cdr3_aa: CAWSVGRMNTEAFF
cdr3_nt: TGTGCCTGGAGTGTAGGCCGGATGAACACTGAAGCTTTCTTT

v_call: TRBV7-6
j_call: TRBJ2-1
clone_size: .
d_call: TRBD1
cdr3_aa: CASRPRQGARNEQFF
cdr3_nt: TGTGCCAGCAGACCCCGACAGGGGGCACGGAATGAGCAGTTCTTC

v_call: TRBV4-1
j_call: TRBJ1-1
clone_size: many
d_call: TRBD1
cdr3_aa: CASSQATGVSTEAFF
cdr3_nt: TGCGCCAGCAGCCAAGCAACAGGGGTTAGCACTGAAGCTTTCTTT

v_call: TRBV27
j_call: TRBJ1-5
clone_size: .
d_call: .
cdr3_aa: CASSIRGWGQPQHF
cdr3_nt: TGTGCCAGCAGTATCAGGGGATGGGGTCAGCCCCAGCATTTT

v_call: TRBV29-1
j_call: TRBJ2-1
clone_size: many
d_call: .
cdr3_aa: CSVGQYNEQFF
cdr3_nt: TGCAGCGTTGGGCAGTACAATGAGCAGTTCTTC

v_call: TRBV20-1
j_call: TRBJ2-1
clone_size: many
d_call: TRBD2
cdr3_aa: CSADPLAEAYNEQFF
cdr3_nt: TGCAGTGCTGACCCACTAGCGGAGGCATACAATGAGCAGTTCTTC

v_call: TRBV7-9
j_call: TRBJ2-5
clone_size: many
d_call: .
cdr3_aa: CASSPPRETQYF
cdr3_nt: TGTGCCAGCAGCCCGCCCAGAGAGACCCAGTACTTC

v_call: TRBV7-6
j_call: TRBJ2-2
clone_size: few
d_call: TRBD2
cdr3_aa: CASSRPGGTVTGELFF
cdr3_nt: TGTGCCAGCAGCCGTCCGGGGGGGACCGTAACCGGGGAGCTGTTTTTT

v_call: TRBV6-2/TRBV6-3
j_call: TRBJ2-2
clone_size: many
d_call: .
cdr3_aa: CASSQSHGKSTGELFF
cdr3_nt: TGTGCCAGCAGCCAGTCCCACGGGAAGAGCACCGGGGAGCTGTTTTTT